These 27 T cell receptor beta chains were all obtained from the same sample, sequenced in a study of CD8+ T cells in alopecia areata. TCR sequencing used cDNA made by reverse transcription of extracted RNA. The method was immunoSEQ multiplex PCR; TCRdb's version includes in-frame clones alone and lacks a portion of them. The sample shows under 40,000 clones, 45% to 65% of them seen only once. CD4+ cells belonging to a handful of patients, who were in the biomarker study, were further sorted into CD25+CD127- cells. The sample comprised CD4+ Tregs sorted from blood. Receptor source: a human donor with alopecia areata.

This chain joins TRBV2 and TRBJ2-1, with 11 positions matching TRBD2. CDR3 length equals 15 residues. The germline gives CDR1 SNHLY, CDR2 FYNNEI. V dropped 6 bases and J dropped 10; count of bases not matched to a gene: 11. CDR3 amino acids: CASRETSGGFHEQFF. The CDR3, as DNA: TGTGCCAGCAGGGAAACTAGCGGGGGTTTTCACGAGCAGTTCTTC.

This clone was counted only a few times. This sequence joins TRBV9 and TRBJ2-2, with no clear D. The length of the CDR3 is 13 residues. Per the germline V gene, CDR1 is SGDLS and CDR2 is YYNGEE. Trimming took 2 bases from V and 7 from J, leaving 9 bases between them. The CDR3 DNA sequence: TGTGCCAGCAGCGTCCTGGCTAACGGGGAGCTGTTTTTT. Translated: CASSVLANGELFF.

CDR3 sequence: CASSPGQGPYEQYF. In DNA form, the CDR3 reads TGTGCCAGCAGCCCTGGACAGGGACCCTACGAGCAGTACTTC. This rearrangement joins TRBV7-2 to TRBJ2-7; 8 bases match TRBD1. The length of the CDR3 is 14 residues. The V and J ends lost 5 bases and 2 bases, in that order; junction bases with no gene match: 5. Germline CDR1 and CDR2: SGHTA and FQGNSA.

The genes are TRBV10-3 and TRBJ2-7, with TRBD2 matching over 10 bases. The CDR3 sequence is 12 residues long. V was clipped by 9 bases and J by 6 bases; unmatched bases: 5. Germline CDR1 ENHRY, CDR2 SYGVKD. The CDR3: CAMGTSEGEQYF. In nucleotides, the CDR3 is TGTGCCATGGGGACTAGCGAGGGCGAGCAGTACTTC.

DNA for the CDR3: TGTGCCAGCAGCTTAGTGGGACAGGGGATTAACGAGCAGTACTTC. Its protein is CASSLVGQGINEQYF. The rearrangement uses TRBV7-3 and TRBJ2-7; 10 bases line up with TRBD1. Unmatched junction bases numbered 6, after V lost 2 bases and J lost 5 bases. Germline V gives CDR1 SGHTA, CDR2 FQGTGA. This CDR3 has 15 residues. Based on the CDR3 plus reference TRBV7-3 and TRBJ2-7, the full variable domain is GAGVSQTPSNKVTEKGKYVELRCDPISGHTALYWYRQSLGQGPEFLIYFQGTGAADDSGLPNDRFFAVRPEGSVSTLKIQRTERGDSAVYLCASSLVGQGINEQYFGPGTRLTVT.

The rearrangement links TRBV7-9 to TRBJ2-5; maybe TRBD2 (6 bases). V gave up 0 bases and J gave up 2 bases, with 10 bases separating them. Germline-derived CDR1 and CDR2 are SEHNR and FQNEAQ (reference sequence). The length of the CDR3 is 15 residues. CDR3 nucleotide sequence: TGTGCCAGCAGCTTAGCGGAGGGCACTCAAGAGACCCAGTACTTC. Translated: CASSLAEGTQETQYF.

This clone appeared a few times. This chain links TRBV29-1 with TRBJ2-5; the D is unclear. The CDR3 runs 11 residues. V lost 7 bases, J lost 0 bases, and 6 bases lay in between. CDR1 SQVTM and CDR2 ANQGSEA come from the germline V gene. The DNA for the CDR3 is TGCAGCGCAGGTTACCAAGAGACCCAGTACTTC. Amino acids: CSAGYQETQYF.

Relative to its sample, this clone is medium-sized (0.01 to 0.1%). The chain has TRBV7-9 and TRBJ1-1, with D tentatively TRBD1 (5 bases). Germline values: CDR1 SEHNR, CDR2 FQNEAQ (reference sequence). Trimming left V 2 bases short and J 3 bases short, with 7 bases between. This CDR3 comprises 13 residues. CDR3 amino acids: CASSLPQDTEAFF. Written as DNA, the CDR3 is TGTGCCAGCAGCTTACCACAGGACACTGAAGCTTTCTTT.

This rearrangement joins TRBV18 to TRBJ1-2; D not certain. With 2 bases removed from V and 7 bases from J, the gap between germline ends came to 11 bases. This CDR3 is 13 amino acids long. The V gene's germline CDR1 is KGHSH and CDR2 LQKENI. CDR3 in DNA: TGTGCCAGCTCACCAACAGCGTCCCTTGGCTACACCTTC. Amino acids: CASSPTASLGYTF.

A few counts support this clone. The V call is TRBV5-1, the J call TRBJ1-1; D remains unclear. Trimming stripped 0 bases from V and 4 bases from J, with 10 bases between. This CDR3 is 14 amino acids long. CDR1 and CDR2 from the germline V gene are SGHRS and YFSETQ. CDR3 residues: CASSLDLRGTEAFF. The CDR3 nucleotides are TGCGCCAGCAGCTTGGACCTTAGAGGCACTGAAGCTTTCTTT.

This clone was seen a few times. The chain combines TRBV10-2 with TRBJ1-1; D ambiguous. Germline V CDR1 and CDR2: WSHSY, SAAADI. This CDR3 is built from 14 residues. V was cut by 2 bases and J by 2 bases, with 9 bases left in between. The CDR3 protein is CASSELGLNTEAFF. Here the CDR3 DNA reads TGCGCCAGCAGTGAGCTGGGCCTCAACACTGAAGCTTTCTTT.

The chain carries TRBV15 and TRBJ1-2, with D perhaps TRBD1 (5 bases). Trimming cost V 1 base and J 1 base, with 10 bases left between them. Germline V gene sequence: CDR1 LNHNV, CDR2 YYDKDF (reference sequence). The CDR3 consists of 15 residues. CDR3 sequence (DNA): TGTGCCACCAGCAGAGCCACTGGACATAACTATGGCTACACCTTC. Translated, it gives CATSRATGHNYGYTF.

The rearrangement links TRBV29-1 to TRBJ2-1; a possible D gene is TRBD2 (6 bases). The CDR3 runs 15 residues. Trimming pared 6 bases from V and 0 bases from J, leaving 15 bases between. Germline V CDR1 and CDR2: SQVTM, ANQGSEA. The CDR3 sequence: CSVDGGDSSYNEQFF. CDR3 bases: TGCAGCGTCGACGGGGGAGACAGCTCCTACAATGAGCAGTTCTTC.

The V gene is TRBV28, the J gene TRBJ1-2; no reliable D call. The CDR3 totals 14 residues. Trimming took 5 bases from V and 6 from J, leaving 16 bases between them. Germline CDR1 reads MDHEN; CDR2 reads SYDVKM. DNA of the CDR3: TGTGCCAGCAGTCCCCCCGGATCTTACGATGGCTACACCTTC. This gives the protein CASSPPGSYDGYTF.

CDR3 coding DNA: TGTGCCAGCAGTCCGGCCCCTTCTCACACAGATACGCAGTATTTT. This translates into CASSPAPSHTDTQYF. V is TRBV28 and J is TRBJ2-3; no clear D gene. CDR3 length: 15 amino acids. V was cut by 5 bases and J by 2 bases, with 14 bases left in between. Germline V CDR1 and CDR2: MDHEN, SYDVKM.

This clone was recorded a few times. This chain connects TRBV29-1 to TRBJ2-5, with a possible D match to TRBD2 (6 bases). There are 13 residues in the CDR3. Germline V gene data show CDR1 as SQVTM and CDR2 as ANQGSEA. V was cut by 2 bases and J by 3 bases, with 10 bases left in between. The CDR3 reads CSVETRGKETQYF. CDR3 bases: TGCAGCGTTGAAACACGGGGGAAAGAGACCCAGTACTTC.

V and J are TRBV7-2 and TRBJ2-7; TRBD1 is a possible D gene (5 bases). Trimming left V 0 bases short and J 1 base short, with 10 bases between. The CDR3 runs to 15 residues. Germline CDR1 SGHTA, CDR2 FQGNSA. CDR3 region: CASSLAVGRSYEQYF. CDR3 nucleotides: TGTGCCAGCAGCTTAGCAGTGGGGCGGTCCTACGAGCAGTACTTC.

The chain links TRBV21-1 to TRBJ2-7; TRBD1, the table's D call, was not compared with the DNA. TRBV21-1 is shown as a pseudogene. The CDR3 sequence is 13 residues long. CDR3 in DNA: TGTGCCAGCAGCGCAGATTACTCCTACGAGCAGTACTTC. This gives the protein CASSADYSYEQYF.

The rearrangement joins TRBV29-1 to TRBJ1-5; D ambiguous. CDR3 length equals 13 residues. Germline V gives CDR1 SQVTM, CDR2 ANQGSEA. V lost 2 bases and J lost 3, with 8 bases in between. As DNA, the CDR3 is TGCAGCGTTGAAACGGCACTCAATCAGCCCCAGCATTTT. Amino acids: CSVETALNQPQHF.

The V call is TRBV29-1, the J call TRBJ2-3, with D possibly matching TRBD1 (6 bases). V was shortened by 7 bases and J by 3 bases, with 17 bases between the two germline ends. CDR1 is SQVTM and CDR2 is ANQGSEA in the germline V gene. The CDR3 runs to 14 residues. CDR3 coding DNA: TGCAGCGGACGAAGGGGGATCGGGACAGATACGCAGTATTTT. Protein: CSGRRGIGTDTQYF.

V gene TRBV5-1 combines with J gene TRBJ2-5; no reliable D call. Germline V lookup: CDR1 SGHRS, CDR2 YFSETQ. V was pared by 3 bases and J by 4 bases, with 10 bases between. The CDR3 runs to 13 residues. CDR3 nucleotides: TGCGCCAGCAGCTATGAACGGCCAGAGACCCAGTACTTC. Translated: CASSYERPETQYF.

This chain connects TRBV18 to TRBJ1-3; D is unclear. V was clipped by 5 bases and J by 0 bases, with 8 bases between them. The V gene's germline CDR1 is KGHSH and CDR2 LQKENI. This CDR3 is built from 14 residues. CDR3 coding DNA: TGTGCCAGCTCAAGGGTAGACTCTGGAAACACCATATATTTT. As protein: CASSRVDSGNTIYF.

V is TRBV30 and J is TRBJ1-1; D possibly corresponds to TRBD1 (5 bases). V was shortened by 4 bases and J by 4 bases, with 13 bases between the two germline ends. CDR3 length: 13 residues. Per germline, CDR1 GTSNPN and CDR2 SVGIG (reference sequence). The CDR3 region is CAWMRTPGTEAFF. The CDR3 region has the DNA TGTGCCTGGATGAGGACACCCGGCACTGAAGCTTTCTTT.

A few counts support this clone. V usage is TRBV7-2 and J usage is TRBJ2-7, with unresolved D. This CDR3 is 14 amino acids long. CDR1 SGHTA and CDR2 FQGNSA come from the germline V gene. The ends were cut back, 4 bases at V and 3 bases at J, with 13 bases in the middle. The DNA for the CDR3 is TGTGCCAGCAGCTCCCCGGAAGGAATCTACGAGCAGTACTTC. Translated, it gives CASSSPEGIYEQYF.

The rearrangement uses TRBV19 and TRBJ2-4; D remains ambiguous. This CDR3 contains 18 residues. Germline CDR1 is LNHDA and CDR2 is SQIVND (reference sequence). Trimming stripped 3 bases from V and 0 bases from J, with 18 bases between. The CDR3, as DNA: TGTGCCAGTAGTATGAGGTCTGGAGCAGAGTTAGCCAAAAACATTCAGTACTTC. This sequence encodes CASSMRSGAELAKNIQYF.

The chain links TRBV29-1 to TRBJ2-4; D gene uncertain. This CDR3 comprises 13 residues. The V gene's germline CDR1 is SQVTM and CDR2 ANQGSEA. V was trimmed by 4 bases and J by 6 bases, leaving 13 bases between them. The CDR3, as DNA: TGCAGCGTTGGGCTAAGATATTCAAACATTCAGTACTTC. Its protein product is CSVGLRYSNIQYF. Supplemented by reference TRBV29-1 and TRBJ2-4, the full variable domain reads SAVISQKPSRDICQRGTSLTIQCQVDSQVTMMFWYRQQPGQSLTLIATANQGSEATYESGFVIDKFPISRPNLTFSTLTVSNMSPEDSSIYLCSVGLRYSNIQYFGAGTRLSVL.

The genes are TRBV5-1 and TRBJ1-1; TRBD1 is a possible D gene (5 bases). The length of the CDR3 is 17 residues. Trimming removed 0 bases from V and 1 base from J, with 16 bases in between. Germline V lookup: CDR1 SGHRS, CDR2 YFSETQ. The CDR3 DNA reads as TGCGCCAGCAGCTTGGCCTACAGGCATACCCCGAACACTGAAGCTTTCTTT. The encoded protein is CASSLAYRHTPNTEAFF.